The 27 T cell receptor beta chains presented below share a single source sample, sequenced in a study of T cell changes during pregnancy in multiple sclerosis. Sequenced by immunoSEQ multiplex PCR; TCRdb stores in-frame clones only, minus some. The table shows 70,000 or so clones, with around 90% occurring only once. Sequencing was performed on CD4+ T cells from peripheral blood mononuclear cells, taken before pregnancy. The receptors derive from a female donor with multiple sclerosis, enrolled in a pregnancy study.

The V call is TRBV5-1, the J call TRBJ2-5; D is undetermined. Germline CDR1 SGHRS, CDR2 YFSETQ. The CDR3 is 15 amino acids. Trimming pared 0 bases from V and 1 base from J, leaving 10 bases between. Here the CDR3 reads CASSLGRGSQETQYF. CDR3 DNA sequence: TGCGCCAGCAGCTTGGGGCGCGGCAGCCAAGAGACCCAGTACTTC. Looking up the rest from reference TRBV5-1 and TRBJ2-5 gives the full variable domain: KAGVTQTPRYLIKTRGQQVTLSCSPISGHRSVSWYQQTPGQGLQFLFEYFSETQRNKGNFPGRFSGRQFSNSRSEMNVSTLELGDSALYLCASSLGRGSQETQYFGPGTRLLVL.

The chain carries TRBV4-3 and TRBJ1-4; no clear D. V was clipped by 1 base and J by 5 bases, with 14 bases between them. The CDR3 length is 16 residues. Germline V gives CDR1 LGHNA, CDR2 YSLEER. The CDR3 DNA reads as TGCGCCAGCAGCCAAGGGCAGATGAAAACCAATGAAAAACTGTTTTTT. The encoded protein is CASSQGQMKTNEKLFF.

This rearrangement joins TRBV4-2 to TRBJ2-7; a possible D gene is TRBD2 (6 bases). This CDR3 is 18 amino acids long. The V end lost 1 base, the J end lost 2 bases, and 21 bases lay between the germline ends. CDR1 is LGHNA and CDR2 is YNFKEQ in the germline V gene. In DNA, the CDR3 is TGTGCCAGCAGCCAAGTGACTGGTGTACAGCGGGTCACCTACGAGCAGTACTTC. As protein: CASSQVTGVQRVTYEQYF.

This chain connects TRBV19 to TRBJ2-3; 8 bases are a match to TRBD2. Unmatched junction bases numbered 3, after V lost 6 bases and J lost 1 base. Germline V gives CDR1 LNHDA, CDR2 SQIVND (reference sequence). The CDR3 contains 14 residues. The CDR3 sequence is CASRTAGGTDTQYF. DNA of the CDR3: TGTGCCAGTAGAACAGCGGGGGGCACAGATACGCAGTATTTT.

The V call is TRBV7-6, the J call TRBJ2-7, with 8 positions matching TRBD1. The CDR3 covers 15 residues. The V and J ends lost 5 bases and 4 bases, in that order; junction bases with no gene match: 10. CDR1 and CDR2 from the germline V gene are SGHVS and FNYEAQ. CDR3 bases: TGTGCCAGCAGCCCCCGACAGGGGTTTAGTTACGAGCAGTACTTC. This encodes CASSPRQGFSYEQYF.

The CDR3 DNA is TGTGCCATCAGTGTCCGAGCGGAGGACAATGAGCAGTTCTTC. Translated, it gives CAISVRAEDNEQFF. This chain links TRBV10-3 with TRBJ2-1; D may be TRBD2 (5 bases). This CDR3 is 14 amino acids long. The germline CDR1 and CDR2 sequences are ENHRY and SYGVKD. V was cut by 4 bases and J by 5 bases, with 12 bases left in between.

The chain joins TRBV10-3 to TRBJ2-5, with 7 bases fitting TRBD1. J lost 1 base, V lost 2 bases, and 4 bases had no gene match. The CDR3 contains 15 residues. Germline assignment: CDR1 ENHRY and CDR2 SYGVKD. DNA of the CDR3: TGTGCCATCAGTGAGCCCGGGACAGCCCAAGAGACCCAGTACTTC. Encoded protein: CAISEPGTAQETQYF.

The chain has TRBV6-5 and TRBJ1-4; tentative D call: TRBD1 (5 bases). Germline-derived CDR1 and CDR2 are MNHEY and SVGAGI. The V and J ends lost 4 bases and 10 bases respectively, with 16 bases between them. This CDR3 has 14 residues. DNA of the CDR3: TGTGCCAGCAGTTCCTTAGGGGTATTAGGAAAACTGTTTTTT. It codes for CASSSLGVLGKLFF.

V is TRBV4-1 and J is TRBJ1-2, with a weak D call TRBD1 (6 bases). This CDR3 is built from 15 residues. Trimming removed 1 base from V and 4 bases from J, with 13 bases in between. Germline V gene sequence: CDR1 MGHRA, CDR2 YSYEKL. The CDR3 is CASSQVGGQRYGYTF. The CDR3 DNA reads TGCGCCAGCAGCCAAGTCGGGGGGCAGCGCTATGGCTACACCTTC.

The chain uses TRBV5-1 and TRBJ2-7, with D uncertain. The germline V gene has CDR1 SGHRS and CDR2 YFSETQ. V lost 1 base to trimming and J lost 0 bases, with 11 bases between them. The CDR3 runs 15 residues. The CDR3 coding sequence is TGCGCCAGCAGCTTGTCGTCAGGTAGCTCCTACGAGCAGTACTTC. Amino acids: CASSLSSGSSYEQYF.

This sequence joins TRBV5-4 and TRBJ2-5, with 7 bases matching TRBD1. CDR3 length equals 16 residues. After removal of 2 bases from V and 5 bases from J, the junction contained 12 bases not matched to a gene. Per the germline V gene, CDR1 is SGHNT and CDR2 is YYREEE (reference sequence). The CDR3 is CASSLPRQGGLETQYF. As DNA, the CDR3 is TGTGCCAGCAGCTTACCCCGACAGGGTGGGTTGGAGACCCAGTACTTC.

The CDR3 loop is CASSTHSMNTEAFF. Here the CDR3 DNA reads TGTGCCAGCAGTACCCACAGTATGAACACTGAAGCTTTCTTT. This rearrangement joins TRBV6-1 to TRBJ1-1; no reliable D call. V was cut by 5 bases and J by 0 bases, with 10 bases left in between. Per the germline V gene, CDR1 is MNHNS and CDR2 is SASEGT. There are 14 residues in the CDR3.

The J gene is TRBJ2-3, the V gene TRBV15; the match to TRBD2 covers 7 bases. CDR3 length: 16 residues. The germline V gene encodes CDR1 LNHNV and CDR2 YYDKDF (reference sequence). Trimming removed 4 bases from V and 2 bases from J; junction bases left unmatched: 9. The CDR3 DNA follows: TGTGCCACCAGCATTGAACTAGCGACGGTCACAGATACGCAGTATTTT. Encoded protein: CATSIELATVTDTQYF. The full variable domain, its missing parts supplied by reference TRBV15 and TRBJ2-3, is DAMVIQNPRYQVTQFGKPVTLSCSQTLNHNVMYWYQQKSSQAPKLLFHYYDKDFNNEADTPDNFQSRRPNTSFCFLDIRSPGLGDTAMYLCATSIELATVTDTQYFGPGTRLTVL.

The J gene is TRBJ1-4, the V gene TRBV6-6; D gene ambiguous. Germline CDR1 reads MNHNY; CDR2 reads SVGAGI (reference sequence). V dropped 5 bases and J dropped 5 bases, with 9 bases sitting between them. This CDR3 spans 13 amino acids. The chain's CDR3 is CASSKKRNEKLFF. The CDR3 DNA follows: TGTGCCAGCAGTAAGAAGCGGAATGAAAAACTGTTTTTT.

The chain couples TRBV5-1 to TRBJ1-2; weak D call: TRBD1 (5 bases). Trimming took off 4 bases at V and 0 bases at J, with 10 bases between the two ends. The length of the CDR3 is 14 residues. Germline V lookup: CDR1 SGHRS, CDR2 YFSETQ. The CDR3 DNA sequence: TGCGCCAGCAGCGTGACAGCTGCTAACTATGGCTACACCTTC. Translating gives CASSVTAANYGYTF.

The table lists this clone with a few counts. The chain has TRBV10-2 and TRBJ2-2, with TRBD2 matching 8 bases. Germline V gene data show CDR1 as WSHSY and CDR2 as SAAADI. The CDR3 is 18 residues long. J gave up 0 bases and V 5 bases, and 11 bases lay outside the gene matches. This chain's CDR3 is CASSISLAGPANTGELFF. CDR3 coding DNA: TGCGCCAGCAGTATTTCTTTAGCGGGGCCTGCGAACACCGGGGAGCTGTTTTTT.

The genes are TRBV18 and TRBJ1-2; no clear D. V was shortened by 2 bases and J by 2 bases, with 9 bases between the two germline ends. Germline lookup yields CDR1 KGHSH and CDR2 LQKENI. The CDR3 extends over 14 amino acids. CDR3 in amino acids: CASSPTGGNYGYTF. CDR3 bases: TGTGCCAGCTCACCAACCGGAGGGAACTATGGCTACACCTTC.

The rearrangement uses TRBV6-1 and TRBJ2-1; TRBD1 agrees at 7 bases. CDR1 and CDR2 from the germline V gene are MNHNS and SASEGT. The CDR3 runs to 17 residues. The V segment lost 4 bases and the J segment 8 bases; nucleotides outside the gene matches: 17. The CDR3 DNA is TGTGCCAGCAGTGCACCAGGGGGTCTGTCCCTAGTCGATGAGCAGTTCTTC. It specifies CASSAPGGLSLVDEQFF.

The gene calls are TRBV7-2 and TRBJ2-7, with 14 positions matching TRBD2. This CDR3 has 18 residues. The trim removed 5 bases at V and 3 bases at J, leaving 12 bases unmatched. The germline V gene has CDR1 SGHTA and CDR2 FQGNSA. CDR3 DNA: TGTGCCAGCAGCCCCCGGACTAGCGGGAGGCCGCGGCACTACGAGCAGTACTTC. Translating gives CASSPRTSGRPRHYEQYF.

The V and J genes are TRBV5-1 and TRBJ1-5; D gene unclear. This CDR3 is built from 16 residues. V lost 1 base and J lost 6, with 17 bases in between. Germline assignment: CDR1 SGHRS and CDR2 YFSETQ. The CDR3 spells CASSLMVGETTQPQHF. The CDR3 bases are TGCGCCAGCAGCTTGATGGTCGGGGAAACCACTCAGCCCCAGCATTTT.

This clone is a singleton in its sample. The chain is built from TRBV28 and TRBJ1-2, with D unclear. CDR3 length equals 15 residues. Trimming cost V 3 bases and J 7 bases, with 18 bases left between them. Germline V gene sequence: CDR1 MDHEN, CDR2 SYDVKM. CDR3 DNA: TGTGCCAGCAGTTTGCCAGAGCTATTGAGGAGTGGCTACACCTTC. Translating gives CASSLPELLRSGYTF.

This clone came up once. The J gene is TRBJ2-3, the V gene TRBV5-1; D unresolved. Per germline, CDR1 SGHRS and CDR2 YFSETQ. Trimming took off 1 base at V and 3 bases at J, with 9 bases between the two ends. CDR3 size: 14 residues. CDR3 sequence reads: CASSLTITTDTQYF. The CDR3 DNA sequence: TGCGCCAGCAGCTTGACCATCACAACAGATACGCAGTATTTT.

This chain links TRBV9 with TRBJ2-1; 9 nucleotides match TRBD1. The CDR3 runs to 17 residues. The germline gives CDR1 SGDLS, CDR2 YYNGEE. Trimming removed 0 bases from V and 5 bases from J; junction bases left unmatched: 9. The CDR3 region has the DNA TGTGCCAGCAGCGTAGTAAAGGACAGGGGTTTCAACAATGAGCAGTTCTTC. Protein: CASSVVKDRGFNNEQFF.

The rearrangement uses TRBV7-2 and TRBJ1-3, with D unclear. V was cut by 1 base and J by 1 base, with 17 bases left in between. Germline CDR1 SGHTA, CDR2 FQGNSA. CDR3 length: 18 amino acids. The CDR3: CASSLVDTARSSGNTIYF. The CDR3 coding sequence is TGTGCCAGCAGCTTAGTCGACACGGCGAGAAGTTCTGGAAACACCATATATTTT.

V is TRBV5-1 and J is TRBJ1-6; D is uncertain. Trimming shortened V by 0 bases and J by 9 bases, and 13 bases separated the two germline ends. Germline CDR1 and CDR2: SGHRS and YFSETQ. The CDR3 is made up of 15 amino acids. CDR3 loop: CASSLGQAHGSPLHF. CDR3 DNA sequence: TGCGCCAGCAGCTTGGGGCAGGCCCATGGTTCACCCCTCCACTTT.

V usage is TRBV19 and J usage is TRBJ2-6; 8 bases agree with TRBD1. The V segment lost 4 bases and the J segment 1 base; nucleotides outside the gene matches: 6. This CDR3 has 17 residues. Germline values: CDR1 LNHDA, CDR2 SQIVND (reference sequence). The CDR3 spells CASSRPGQGSGANVLTF. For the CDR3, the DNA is TGTGCCAGTAGTAGGCCAGGACAGGGATCTGGGGCCAACGTCCTGACTTTC. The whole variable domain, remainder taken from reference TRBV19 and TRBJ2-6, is DGGITQSPKYLFRKEGQNVTLSCEQNLNHDAMYWYRQDPGQGLRLIYYSQIVNDFQKGDIAEGYSVSREKKESFPLTVTSAQKNPTAFYLCASSRPGQGSGANVLTFGAGSRLTVL.

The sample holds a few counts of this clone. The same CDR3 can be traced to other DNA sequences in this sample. This CDR3 is CASSLQGNSPLHF. The CDR3 DNA sequence: TGTGCCAGCAGCTTACAGGGAAATTCACCCCTCCACTTT. The chain has TRBV7-6 and TRBJ1-6, with a possible D match to TRBD1 (5 bases). Trimming left V 2 bases short and J 7 bases short, with 6 bases between. Germline V CDR1 and CDR2: SGHVS, FNYEAQ. The CDR3 loop spans 13 amino acids.